The 17 T cell receptor beta chains below were found in one sample sequenced in a study of T cells in Graves' hyperthyroidism and ophthalmopathy. There were TCR beta CDR3 regions amplified from RNA transcripts. The TCR CDR3 was amplified in a first-round RT-PCR using the HTBI primer set. TCRdb independently ran MiXCR on the multiplex PCR reads; one entry per CDR3 protein. Among some 690,000 distinct CDR3 sequences, around a sixth were seen once, and the ten largest hold less than 20%. Source material: blood. The source of these receptors is a man aged 50 or older with Graves' hyperthyroidism.

This clonotype was recorded a few times. The CDR3 sequence: CASSPSPPGSYGYTF. Written as DNA, the CDR3 is TGTGCCAGCAGCCCCTCCCCCCCGGGGTCCTATGGCTACACCTTC. The chain recombines TRBV5-4 with TRBJ1-2; the D is unclear. Germline V gene sequence: CDR1 SGHNT, CDR2 YYREEE (reference sequence). The CDR3 is made up of 15 amino acids. Trimming pared 4 bases from V and 4 bases from J, leaving 17 bases between.

This rearrangement joins TRBV27 to TRBJ2-7, with a weak D call TRBD2 (6 bases). CDR3 length: 13 residues. Trimming shortened V by 6 bases and J by 4 bases, and 13 bases separated the two germline ends. From germline, CDR1 is MNHEY and CDR2 SMNVEV (reference sequence). CDR3 loop: CASSYLAQYEQYF. The CDR3 nucleotides read TGTGCCAGCAGCTATCTAGCGCAGTACGAGCAGTACTTC.

Ten or more counts support this clonotype. The V call is TRBV5-1, the J call TRBJ1-2; D not certain. V was trimmed by 4 bases and J by 3 bases, leaving 13 bases between them. CDR3 length equals 14 residues. CDR1 is SGHRS and CDR2 is YFSETQ in the germline V gene. CDR3 bases: TGCGCCAGCAGCCCCGGACGGGTCGACTATGGCTACACCTTC. It yields the protein CASSPGRVDYGYTF.

This clonotype has more than one count but fewer than ten. The chain has TRBV6-1 and TRBJ1-1; no clear D gene. Deletions cut 5 bases from V and 8 bases from J, with 12 bases between. This CDR3 has 12 residues. From germline, CDR1 is MNHNS and CDR2 SASEGT. The CDR3 DNA reads as TGTGCCAGCAGTTATTTCGGCAGGGAAGCTTTCTTT. Translation gives CASSYFGREAFF.

This clonotype was recorded at least ten times. The chain employs TRBV28 and TRBJ2-5; the match to TRBD2 covers 10 bases. Germline CDR1 MDHEN, CDR2 SYDVKM. Trimming took 5 bases from V and 4 from J; bases not matched to a gene: 4. The CDR3 consists of 14 residues. CDR3 coding DNA: TGTGCCAGCAGTCGAGCGGGAGGGTCAGAGACCCAGTACTTC. Residues: CASSRAGGSETQYF.

The chain links TRBV10-3 to TRBJ2-7; D ambiguous. Deletions cut 3 bases from V and 2 bases from J, with 17 bases between. There are 16 residues in the CDR3. The germline CDR1 and CDR2 sequences are ENHRY and SYGVKD. The CDR3, as DNA: TGTGCCATCAGTGACTTCGGCGCCTCGACCGCCTACGAGCAGTACTTC. This translates into CAISDFGASTAYEQYF.

This clonotype was seen ten or more times. V and J are TRBV7-2 and TRBJ2-5, with 13 bases identical to TRBD2. CDR3 length: 16 residues. With V trimmed by 2 bases and J by 4 bases, 4 bases remained unmatched. Germline values: CDR1 SGHTA, CDR2 FQGNSA. The CDR3 DNA follows: TGTGCCAGCAGCTTAAAACTAGCGGGAGGGAGAGAGACCCAGTACTTC. Protein product: CASSLKLAGGRETQYF.

Only a few counts were recorded for this clonotype. The CDR3 bases are TGTGCCAGCTCACCACTCATAATCTCAGATACGCAGTATTTT. It is translated as CASSPLIISDTQYF. This chain links TRBV18 with TRBJ2-3; D gene ambiguous. The CDR3 contains 14 residues. Germline CDR1 is KGHSH and CDR2 is LQKENI. The germline V and J ends were trimmed by 1 base and 4 bases, with 9 bases remaining between them.

This clonotype was counted at least ten times. The chain links TRBV10-3 to TRBJ1-1, with 9 bases matching TRBD1. Trimming removed 7 bases from V and 2 bases from J; junction bases left unmatched: 8. CDR3 length: 15 residues. Germline V gene sequence: CDR1 ENHRY, CDR2 SYGVKD. The CDR3 protein is CAITGTGLENTEAFF. CDR3 DNA sequence: TGTGCCATCACCGGGACAGGGCTCGAAAACACTGAAGCTTTCTTT.

The chain combines TRBV5-1 with TRBJ1-1, with 8 positions matching TRBD1. V trimming: 0 bases; J trimming: 0 bases; junction bases outside the gene matches: 7. The germline CDR1 and CDR2 sequences are SGHRS and YFSETQ. The length of the CDR3 is 17 residues. The CDR3: CASSLGTGKILNTEAFF. The CDR3 DNA is TGCGCCAGCAGCTTGGGGACAGGGAAGATCTTGAACACTGAAGCTTTCTTT. Full variable domain (outside the CDR3, taken from reference TRBV5-1 and TRBJ1-1): KAGVTQTPRYLIKTRGQQVTLSCSPISGHRSVSWYQQTPGQGLQFLFEYFSETQRNKGNFPGRFSGRQFSNSRSEMNVSTLELGDSALYLCASSLGTGKILNTEAFFGQGTRLTVV.

The chain employs TRBV7-9 and TRBJ2-7; D may be TRBD1 (6 bases). The CDR3 sequence is 13 residues long. V was trimmed by 10 bases and J by 0 bases, leaving 13 bases between them. The germline gives CDR1 SEHNR, CDR2 FQNEAQ (reference sequence). The CDR3, as DNA: TGTGCCATCCCGAGGACAGACTCCTACGAGCAGTACTTC. Its protein product is CAIPRTDSYEQYF.

Details on this clonotype: A read error may produce the germline difference seen at one junction end. The V gene is TRBV7-3, the J gene TRBJ2-5; perhaps TRBD1 as D (5 bases). Germline loops: CDR1 SGHTA, CDR2 FQGTGA. This CDR3 spans 15 amino acids. The CDR3 is CASGLIGVRQETQYF. Here the CDR3 DNA reads TGTGCCAGCGGCTTAATAGGGGTCCGCCAAGAGACCCAGTACTTC. The full variable domain, completed using reference TRBV7-3 and TRBJ2-5, is GAGVSQTPSNKVTEKGKYVELRCDPISGHTALYWYRQSLGQGPEFLIYFQGTGAADDSGLPNDRFFAVRPEGSVSTLKIQRTERGDSAVYLCASGLIGVRQETQYFGPGTRLLVL.

This clonotype has just a few counts. The chain carries TRBV7-9 and TRBJ1-3; D remains ambiguous. Germline loops: CDR1 SEHNR, CDR2 FQNEAQ (reference sequence). CDR3 length: 17 amino acids. V dropped 1 base and J dropped 0 bases, with 13 bases sitting between them. In DNA form, the CDR3 reads TGTGCCAGCAGCTTAGAGCGTGACGCCAGCTCTGGAAACACCATATATTTT. Translation: CASSLERDASSGNTIYF.

This clonotype was observed many times. J is TRBJ2-3 and V is TRBV7-3; 12 bases are shared with TRBD2. V was clipped by 5 bases and J by 0 bases; unmatched bases: 6. The germline CDR1 and CDR2 sequences are SGHTA and FQGTGA. CDR3 length equals 17 residues. The CDR3 sequence: CASSEVGTSGSTDTQYF. The CDR3 DNA reads as TGTGCCAGCAGCGAAGTAGGGACTAGCGGGAGCACAGATACGCAGTATTTT. Drawing the rest from reference TRBV7-3 and TRBJ2-3, the complete variable domain is GAGVSQTPSNKVTEKGKYVELRCDPISGHTALYWYRQSLGQGPEFLIYFQGTGAADDSGLPNDRFFAVRPEGSVSTLKIQRTERGDSAVYLCASSEVGTSGSTDTQYFGPGTRLTVL.

The table lists this clonotype with many counts. The rearrangement uses TRBV19 and TRBJ1-5; 7 bases are a match to TRBD1. V was pared by 7 bases and J by 0 bases, with 3 bases of the junction left unmatched. This CDR3 comprises 14 residues. In germline, CDR1 is LNHDA, CDR2 SQIVND (reference sequence). CDR3 amino acids: CASTGQASNQPQHF. CDR3 sequence (DNA): TGTGCCAGTACTGGACAGGCTAGCAATCAGCCCCAGCATTTT.

This clonotype has at least ten counts. This chain joins TRBV20-1 and TRBJ2-7, with 9 bases fitting TRBD2. CDR1 is DFQATT, CDR2 SNEGSKA, per germline (reference sequence). CDR3 length equals 14 residues. V lost 5 bases, J lost 5 bases, and 10 bases stayed unmatched. The CDR3 here is CSAPRGTSLHEQYF. The CDR3, as DNA: TGCAGTGCTCCCAGAGGGACTAGCCTCCACGAGCAGTACTTC.

This chain joins TRBV6-4 and TRBJ2-7; 9 bases fit TRBD1. J lost 4 bases, V lost 7 bases, and 8 bases had no gene match. The CDR3 is 14 residues long. Germline V gene data show CDR1 as MRHNA and CDR2 as SNTAGT. This chain's CDR3 is CASNSGTGRYEQYF. Here the CDR3 DNA reads TGTGCCAGCAACTCCGGGACAGGGAGGTACGAGCAGTACTTC.